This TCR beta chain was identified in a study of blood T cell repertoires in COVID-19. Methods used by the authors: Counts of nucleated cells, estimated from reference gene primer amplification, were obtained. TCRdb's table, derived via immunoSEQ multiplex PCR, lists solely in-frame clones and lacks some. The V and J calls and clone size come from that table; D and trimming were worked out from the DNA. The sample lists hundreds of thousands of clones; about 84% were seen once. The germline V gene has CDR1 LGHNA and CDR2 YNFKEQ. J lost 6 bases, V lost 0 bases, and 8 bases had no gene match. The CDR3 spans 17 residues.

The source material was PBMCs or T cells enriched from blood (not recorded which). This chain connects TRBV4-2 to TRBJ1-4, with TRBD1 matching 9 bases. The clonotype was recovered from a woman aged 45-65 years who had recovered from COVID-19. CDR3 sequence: CASSQDPQGAGDEKLFF. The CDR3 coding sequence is TGTGCCAGCAGCCAAGACCCACAGGGGGCGGGAGATGAAAAACTGTTTTTT.